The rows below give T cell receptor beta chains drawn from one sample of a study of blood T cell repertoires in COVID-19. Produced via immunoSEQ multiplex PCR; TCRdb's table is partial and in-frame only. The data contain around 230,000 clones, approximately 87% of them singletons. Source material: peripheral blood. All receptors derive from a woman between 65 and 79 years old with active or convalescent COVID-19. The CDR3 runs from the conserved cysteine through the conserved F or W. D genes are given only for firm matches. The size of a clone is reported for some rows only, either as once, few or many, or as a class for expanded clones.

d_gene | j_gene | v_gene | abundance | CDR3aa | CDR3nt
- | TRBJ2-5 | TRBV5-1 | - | CASTSLGGPQETQYF | TGCGCCAGCACCTCCCTCGGAGGCCCCCAAGAGACCCAGTACTTC
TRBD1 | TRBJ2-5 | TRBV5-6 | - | CASSLGEGDSLQETQYF | TGTGCCAGCAGCTTGGGCGAAGGGGACAGCCTCCAAGAGACCCAGTACTTC
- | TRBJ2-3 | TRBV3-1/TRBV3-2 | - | CASSQDPNTQYF | TGTGCCAGCAGCCAAGATCCTAATACGCAGTATTTT
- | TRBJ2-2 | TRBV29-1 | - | CSVEIGGFGGELFF | TGCAGCGTTGAAATTGGGGGCTTTGGCGGGGAGCTGTTTTTT
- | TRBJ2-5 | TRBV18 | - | CASSILTGYQETQYF | TGTGCCAGCTCAATTTTGACGGGGTACCAAGAGACCCAGTACTTC
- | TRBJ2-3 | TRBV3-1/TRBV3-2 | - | CASSLYTLGFGAQYF | TGTGCCAGCAGCCTGTACACGCTAGGATTCGGAGCGCAGTATTTT
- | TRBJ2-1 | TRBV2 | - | CASSRGSSYNEQFF | TGTGCCAGCAGTAGGGGAAGCTCCTACAATGAGCAGTTCTTC
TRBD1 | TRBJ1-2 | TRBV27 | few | CASSYGQGGYGYTF | TGTGCCAGCAGCTACGGGCAGGGGGGCTATGGCTACACCTTC
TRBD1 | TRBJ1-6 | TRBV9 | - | CASSVVGQGNSPLHF | TGTGCCAGCAGCGTAGTAGGACAGGGAAATTCACCCCTCCACTTT
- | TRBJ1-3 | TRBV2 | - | CASSEPPAGNTIYF | TGTGCCAGCAGTGAGCCTCCAGCTGGAAACACCATATATTTT
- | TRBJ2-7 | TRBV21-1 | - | CASSRLAGGQVDEQYF | TGTGCCAGCTCGAGGCTAGCGGGGGGCCAGGTCGACGAGCAGTACTTC
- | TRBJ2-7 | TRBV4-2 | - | CASSQGTSGFWQYF | TGTGCCAGCAGCCAAGGTACTTCAGGGTTTTGGCAGTACTTC
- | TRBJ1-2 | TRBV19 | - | CASRLGVDRYTF | TGTGCCAGTAGATTAGGGGTGGATCGCTACACCTTC
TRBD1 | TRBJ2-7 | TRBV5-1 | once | CASSFSGQGLYEQYF | TGCGCCAGCAGCTTTTCGGGACAGGGCTTATACGAGCAGTACTTC
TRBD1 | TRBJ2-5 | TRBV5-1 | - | CASSPGTAKETQYF | TGCGCCAGCAGCCCGGGGACAGCAAAAGAGACCCAGTACTTC
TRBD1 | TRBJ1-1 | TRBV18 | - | CASSPTRTGVGDTEAFF | TGTGCCAGCTCACCTACACGGACAGGGGTAGGAGACACTGAAGCTTTCTTT
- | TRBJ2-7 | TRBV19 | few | CASSMGSSNYEQYF | TGTGCCAGTAGTATGGGATCTAGCAATTACGAGCAGTACTTC
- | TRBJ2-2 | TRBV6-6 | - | CASSYPVGGPTGELFF | TGTGCCAGCAGTTACCCGGTGGGGGGGCCCACCGGGGAGCTGTTTTTT
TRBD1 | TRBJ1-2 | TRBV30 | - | CAWSPGQGYGYTF | TGTGCCTGGAGTCCGGGACAGGGCTATGGCTACACCTTC
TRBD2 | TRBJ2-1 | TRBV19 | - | CASTDRLAGGNEQFF | TGTGCCAGTACGGATCGACTAGCGGGAGGCAATGAGCAGTTCTTC
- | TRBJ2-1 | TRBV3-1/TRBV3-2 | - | CASSQAGPGSVFF | TGTGCCAGCAGCCAAGCCGGCCCGGGATCGGTGTTCTTC